The rows below give T cell receptor beta chains drawn from one sample of a study of siplizumab effects on memory and regulatory T cells. Here immunoSEQ multiplex PCR was the method, and the copy in TCRdb shows in-frame clones only, minus some. The sample carries about 62,000 clones, around three quarters recorded once. The specimen sequenced was memory CD4+ T cells sorted from blood. The receptors originated from a human donor in good health. CDR3s include the opening cysteine and the closing phenylalanine or tryptophan. D genes are given only for firm matches. Expanded clones are given a class, and other clones once, few, many or no size at all.

V	size	D	J	DNA	CDR3
TRBV9	once	.	TRBJ1-6	TGTGCCAGCAGCGCCCAGGGTTCACCCCTCCACTTT	CASSAQGSPLHF
TRBV4-2	.	TRBD2	TRBJ2-3	TGTGCCAGCAGCCAAGATCCTCCCACTAGCGGATACACAGATACGCAGTATTTT	CASSQDPPTSGYTDTQYF
TRBV2	.	.	TRBJ1-4	TGTGCCAGCAGTGTGTCAGGGGCAAGGGAAAAACTGTTTTTT	CASSVSGAREKLFF
TRBV30	few	.	TRBJ1-1	TGTGCCTGGAGTGCACGGGGTACTGAAGCTTTCTTT	CAWSARGTEAFF
TRBV18	.	.	TRBJ1-5	TGTGCCAGCTCACCGGACAGCAATCAGCCCCAGCATTTT	CASSPDSNQPQHF
TRBV6-1	.	.	TRBJ2-3	TGTGCCAGCAGTGAAAGGTGGGAAACAGATACGCAGTATTTT	CASSERWETDTQYF
TRBV29-1	.	TRBD1	TRBJ1-1	TGCAGCGTTCTGGACAGGGGTCGAGGGAACACTGAAGCTTTCTTT	CSVLDRGRGNTEAFF
TRBV19	.	TRBD1	TRBJ1-2	TGTGCCAGCAAGAACTCCGGGACAGGGGGGACTCATGGCTACACCTTC	CASKNSGTGGTHGYTF
TRBV7-9	few	.	TRBJ1-6	TGTGCCAGCAGCTTAGACAGCTCCTATAATTCACCCCTCCACTTT	CASSLDSSYNSPLHF
TRBV25-1	.	.	TRBJ2-1	TGTGCCAGCAGTGTAGGTGATCGCAATGAGCAGTTCTTC	CASSVGDRNEQFF
TRBV5-1	.	.	TRBJ1-2	TGCGCCAGCAGCACGGAGCCGGGATCGAACTATGGCTACACCTTC	CASSTEPGSNYGYTF
TRBV2	.	.	TRBJ2-7	TGTGCCAGCAGTGAAAGCTCTGTCCCAGGCTACGAGCAGTACTTC	CASSESSVPGYEQYF
TRBV2	.	TRBD1	TRBJ1-5	TGTGCCAGCAGTGGGCAGGGGGAACCTAATCAGCCCCAGCATTTT	CASSGQGEPNQPQHF